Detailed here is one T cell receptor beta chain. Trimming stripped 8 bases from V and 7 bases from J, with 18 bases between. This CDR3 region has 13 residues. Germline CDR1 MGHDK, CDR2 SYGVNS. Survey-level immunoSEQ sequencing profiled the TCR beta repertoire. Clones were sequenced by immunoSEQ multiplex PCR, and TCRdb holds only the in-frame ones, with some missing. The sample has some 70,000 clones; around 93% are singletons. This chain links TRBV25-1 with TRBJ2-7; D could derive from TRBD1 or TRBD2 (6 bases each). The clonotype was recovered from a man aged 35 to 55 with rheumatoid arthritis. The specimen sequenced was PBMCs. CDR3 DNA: TGTGCCAGCGGAATTAGGGGGGCGGGGGAGCAGTACTTC. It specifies CASGIRGAGEQYF.